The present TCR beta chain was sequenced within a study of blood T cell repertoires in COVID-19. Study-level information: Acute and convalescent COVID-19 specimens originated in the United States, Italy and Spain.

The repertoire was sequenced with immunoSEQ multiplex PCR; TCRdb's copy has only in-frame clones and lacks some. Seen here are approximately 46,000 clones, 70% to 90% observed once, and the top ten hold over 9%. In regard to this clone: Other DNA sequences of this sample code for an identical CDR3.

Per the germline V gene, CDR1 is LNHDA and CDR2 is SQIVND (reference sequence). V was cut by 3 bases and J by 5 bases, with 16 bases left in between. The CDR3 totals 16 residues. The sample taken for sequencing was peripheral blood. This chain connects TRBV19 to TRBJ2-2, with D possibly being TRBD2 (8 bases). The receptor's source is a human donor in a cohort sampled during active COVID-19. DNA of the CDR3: TGTGCCAGTAGTATCGGGAGGGGGCAAGGGACCGGGGAGCTGTTTTTT. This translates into CASSIGRGQGTGELFF.